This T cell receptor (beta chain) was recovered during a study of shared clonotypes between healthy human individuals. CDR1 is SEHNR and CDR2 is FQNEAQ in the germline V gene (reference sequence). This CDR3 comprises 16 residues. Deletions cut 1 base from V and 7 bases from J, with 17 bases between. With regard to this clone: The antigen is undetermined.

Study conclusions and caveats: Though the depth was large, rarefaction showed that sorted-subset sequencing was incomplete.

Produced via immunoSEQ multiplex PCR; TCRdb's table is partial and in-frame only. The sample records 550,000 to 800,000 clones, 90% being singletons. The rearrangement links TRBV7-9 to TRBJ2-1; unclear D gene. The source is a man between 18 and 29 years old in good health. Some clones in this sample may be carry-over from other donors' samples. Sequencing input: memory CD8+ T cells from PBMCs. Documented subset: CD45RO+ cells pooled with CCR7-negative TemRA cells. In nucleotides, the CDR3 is TGTGCCAGCAGCTTAGTTGCGAGGATGGGTTTGAATGAGCAGTTCTTC. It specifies CASSLVARMGLNEQFF.